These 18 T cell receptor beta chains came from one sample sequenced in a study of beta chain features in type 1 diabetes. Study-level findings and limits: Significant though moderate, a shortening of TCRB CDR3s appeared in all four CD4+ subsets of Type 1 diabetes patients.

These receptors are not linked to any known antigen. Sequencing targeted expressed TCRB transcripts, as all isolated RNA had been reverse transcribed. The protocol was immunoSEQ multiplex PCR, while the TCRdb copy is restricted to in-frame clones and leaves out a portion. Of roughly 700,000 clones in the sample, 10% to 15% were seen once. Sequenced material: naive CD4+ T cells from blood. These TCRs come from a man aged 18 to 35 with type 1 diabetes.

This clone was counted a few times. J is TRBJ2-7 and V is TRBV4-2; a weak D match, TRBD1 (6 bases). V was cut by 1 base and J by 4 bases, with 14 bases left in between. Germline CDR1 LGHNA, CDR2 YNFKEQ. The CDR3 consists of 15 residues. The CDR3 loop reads CASSQAWAGEYEQYF. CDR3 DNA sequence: TGTGCCAGCAGCCAAGCGTGGGCAGGGGAATACGAGCAGTACTTC.

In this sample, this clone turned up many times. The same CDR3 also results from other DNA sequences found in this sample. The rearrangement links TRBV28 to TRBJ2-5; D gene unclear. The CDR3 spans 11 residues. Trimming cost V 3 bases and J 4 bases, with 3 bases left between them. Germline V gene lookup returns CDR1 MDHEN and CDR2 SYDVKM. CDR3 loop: CASSLGETQYF. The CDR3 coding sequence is TGTGCCAGCAGTTTGGGAGAGACCCAGTACTTC.

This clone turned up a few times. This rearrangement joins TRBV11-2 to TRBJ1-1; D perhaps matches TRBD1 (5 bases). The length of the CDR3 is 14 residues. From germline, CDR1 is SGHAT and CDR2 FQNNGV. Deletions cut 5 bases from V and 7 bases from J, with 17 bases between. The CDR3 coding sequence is TGTGCCAGCAGCCCTCGGGGCAGGGACTATGAAGCTTTCTTT. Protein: CASSPRGRDYEAFF. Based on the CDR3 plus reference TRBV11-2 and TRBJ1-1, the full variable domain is EAGVAQSPRYKIIEKRQSVAFWCNPISGHATLYWYQQILGQGPKLLIQFQNNGVVDDSQLPKDRFSAERLKGVDSTLKIQPAKLEDSAVYLCASSPRGRDYEAFFGQGTRLTVV.

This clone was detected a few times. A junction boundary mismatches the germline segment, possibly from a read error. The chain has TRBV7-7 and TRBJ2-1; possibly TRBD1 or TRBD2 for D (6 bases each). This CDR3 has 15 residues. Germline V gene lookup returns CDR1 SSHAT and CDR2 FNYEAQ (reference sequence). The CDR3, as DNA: TGTGCTAGCAGCCCCACTCAGGGGACTTACAATGAGCAGTTCTTC. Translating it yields CASSPTQGTYNEQFF. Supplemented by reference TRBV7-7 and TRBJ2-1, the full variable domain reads GAGVSQSPRYKVTKRGQDVTLRCDPISSHATLYWYQQALGQGPEFLTYFNYEAQPDKSGLPSDRFSAERPEGSISTLTIQRTEQRDSAMYRCASSPTQGTYNEQFFGPGTRLTVL.

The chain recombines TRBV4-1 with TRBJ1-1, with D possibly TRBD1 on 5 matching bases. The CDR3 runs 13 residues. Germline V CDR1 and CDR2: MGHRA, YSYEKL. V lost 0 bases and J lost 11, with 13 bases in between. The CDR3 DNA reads TGCGCCAGCAGCCAAGATGATGGACGGGGGGCTTTCTTT. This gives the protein CASSQDDGRGAFF.

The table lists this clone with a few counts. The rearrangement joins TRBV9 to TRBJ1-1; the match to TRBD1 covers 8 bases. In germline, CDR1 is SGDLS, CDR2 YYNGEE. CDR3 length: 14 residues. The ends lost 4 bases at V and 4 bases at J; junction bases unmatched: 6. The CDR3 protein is CASSTQGGSTEAFF. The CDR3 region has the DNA TGTGCCAGCAGCACACAGGGGGGGAGCACTGAAGCTTTCTTT.

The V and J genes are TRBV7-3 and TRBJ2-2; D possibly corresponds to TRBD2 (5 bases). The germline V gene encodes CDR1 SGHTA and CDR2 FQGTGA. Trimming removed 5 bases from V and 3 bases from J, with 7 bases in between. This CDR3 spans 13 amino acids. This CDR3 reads CASSGEYTGELFF. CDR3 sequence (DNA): TGTGCCAGCAGCGGGGAGTACACCGGGGAGCTGTTTTTT.

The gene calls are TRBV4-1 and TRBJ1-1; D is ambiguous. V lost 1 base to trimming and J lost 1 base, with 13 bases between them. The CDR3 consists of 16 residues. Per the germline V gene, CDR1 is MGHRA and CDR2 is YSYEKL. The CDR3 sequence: CASSQVRGKGNTEAFF. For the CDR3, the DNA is TGCGCCAGCAGCCAAGTCCGTGGTAAGGGGAACACTGAAGCTTTCTTT.

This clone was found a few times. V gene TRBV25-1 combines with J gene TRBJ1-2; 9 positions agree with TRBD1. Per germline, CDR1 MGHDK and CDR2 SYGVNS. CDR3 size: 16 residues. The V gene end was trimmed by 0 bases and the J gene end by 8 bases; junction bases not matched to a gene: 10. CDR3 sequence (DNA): TGTGCCAGCAGTGAATATGAGGACAGGGGAGGACGAGGCTACACCTTC. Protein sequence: CASSEYEDRGGRGYTF.

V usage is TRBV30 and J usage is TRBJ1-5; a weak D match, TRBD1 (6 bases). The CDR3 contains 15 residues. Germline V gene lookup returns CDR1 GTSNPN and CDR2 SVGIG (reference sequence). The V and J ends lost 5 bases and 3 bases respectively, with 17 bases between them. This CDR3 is CAWVDSTSNNQPQHF. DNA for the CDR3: TGTGCCTGGGTGGACAGCACCTCTAACAATCAGCCCCAGCATTTT.

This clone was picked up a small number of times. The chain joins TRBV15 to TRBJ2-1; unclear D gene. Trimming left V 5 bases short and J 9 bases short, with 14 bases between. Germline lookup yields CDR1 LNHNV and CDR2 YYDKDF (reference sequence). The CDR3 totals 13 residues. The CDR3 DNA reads TGTGCCACCAGCCCCATTGCTCCTACTGAGCAGTTCTTC. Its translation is CATSPIAPTEQFF.

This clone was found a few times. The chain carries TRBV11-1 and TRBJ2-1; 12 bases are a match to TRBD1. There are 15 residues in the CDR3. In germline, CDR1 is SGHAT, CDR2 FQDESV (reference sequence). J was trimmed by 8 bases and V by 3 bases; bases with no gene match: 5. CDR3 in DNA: TGTGCCAGCAGCTTTCCGGGACAGGGGGCTGATGAGCAGTTCTTC. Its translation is CASSFPGQGADEQFF.

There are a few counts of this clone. DNA of the CDR3: TGTGCCAGCACACCCCTGGCAGGGGATTCACCCCTCCACTTT. Its protein is CASTPLAGDSPLHF. V usage is TRBV7-2 and J usage is TRBJ1-6, with a weak D call TRBD1 (6 bases). There are 14 residues in the CDR3. The germline gives CDR1 SGHTA, CDR2 FQGNSA. V lost 7 bases, J lost 8 bases, and 15 bases lay in between.

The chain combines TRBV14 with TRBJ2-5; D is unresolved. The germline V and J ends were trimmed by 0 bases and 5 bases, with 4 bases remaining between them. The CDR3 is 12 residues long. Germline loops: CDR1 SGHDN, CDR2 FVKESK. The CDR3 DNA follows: TGTGCCAGCAGCCAAGATTGGGAGACCCAGTACTTC. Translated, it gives CASSQDWETQYF.

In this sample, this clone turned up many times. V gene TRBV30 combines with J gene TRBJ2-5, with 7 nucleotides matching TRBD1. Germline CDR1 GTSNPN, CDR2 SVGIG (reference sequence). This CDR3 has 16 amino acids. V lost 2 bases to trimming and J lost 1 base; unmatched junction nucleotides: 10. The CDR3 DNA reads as TGTGCCTGGAGTTCAGGGGGTTACCCCTCCCAAGAGACCCAGTACTTC. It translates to CAWSSGGYPSQETQYF. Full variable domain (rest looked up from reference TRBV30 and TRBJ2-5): SQTIHQWPATLVQPVGSPLSLECTVEGTSNPNLYWYRQAAGRGLQLLFYSVGIGQISSEVPQNLSASRPQDRQFILSSKKLLLSDSGFYLCAWSSGGYPSQETQYFGPGTRLLVL.

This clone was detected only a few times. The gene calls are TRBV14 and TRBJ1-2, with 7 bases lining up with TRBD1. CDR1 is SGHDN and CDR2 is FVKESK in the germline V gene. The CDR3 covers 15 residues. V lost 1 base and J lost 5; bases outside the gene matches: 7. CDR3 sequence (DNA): TGTGCCAGCAGCCAAGGCGGACAGGACGGGTATGGCTACACCTTC. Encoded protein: CASSQGGQDGYGYTF.

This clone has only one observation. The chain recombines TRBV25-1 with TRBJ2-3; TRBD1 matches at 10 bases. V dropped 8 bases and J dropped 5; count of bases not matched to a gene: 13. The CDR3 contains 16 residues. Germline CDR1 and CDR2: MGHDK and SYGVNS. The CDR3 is CASSRDRGGSGDTQYF. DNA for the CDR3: TGTGCCAGCTCCCGGGACAGGGGCGGTTCGGGAGATACGCAGTATTTT.

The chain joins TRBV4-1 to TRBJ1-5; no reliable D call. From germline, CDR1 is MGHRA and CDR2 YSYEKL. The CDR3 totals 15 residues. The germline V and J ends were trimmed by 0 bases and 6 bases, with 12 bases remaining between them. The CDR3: CASSQEGTVSQPQHF. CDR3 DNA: TGCGCCAGCAGCCAAGAGGGTACAGTAAGTCAGCCCCAGCATTTT.